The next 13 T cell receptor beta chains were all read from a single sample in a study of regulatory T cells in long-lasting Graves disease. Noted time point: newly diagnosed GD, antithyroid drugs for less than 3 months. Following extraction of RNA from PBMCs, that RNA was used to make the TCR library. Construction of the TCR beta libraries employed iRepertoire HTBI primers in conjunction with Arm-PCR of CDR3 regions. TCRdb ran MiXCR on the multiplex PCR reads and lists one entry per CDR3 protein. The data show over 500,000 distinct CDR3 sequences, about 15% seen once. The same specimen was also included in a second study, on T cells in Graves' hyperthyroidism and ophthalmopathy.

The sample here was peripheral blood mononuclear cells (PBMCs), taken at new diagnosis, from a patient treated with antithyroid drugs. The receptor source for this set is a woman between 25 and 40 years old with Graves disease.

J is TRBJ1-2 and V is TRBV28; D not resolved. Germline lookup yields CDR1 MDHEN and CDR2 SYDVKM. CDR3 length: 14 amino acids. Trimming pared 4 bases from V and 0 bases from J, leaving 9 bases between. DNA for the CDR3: TGTGCCAGCAGTTCGGCAGGAGCTAACTATGGCTACACCTTC. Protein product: CASSSAGANYGYTF.

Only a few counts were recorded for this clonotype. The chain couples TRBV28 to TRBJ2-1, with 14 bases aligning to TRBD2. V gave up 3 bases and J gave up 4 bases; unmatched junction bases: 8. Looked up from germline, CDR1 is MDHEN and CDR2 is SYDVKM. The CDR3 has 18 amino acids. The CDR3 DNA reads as TGTGCCAGCAGTTTTTTGGCGGGGACTAGCGGGAGATACAATGAGCAGTTCTTC. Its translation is CASSFLAGTSGRYNEQFF.

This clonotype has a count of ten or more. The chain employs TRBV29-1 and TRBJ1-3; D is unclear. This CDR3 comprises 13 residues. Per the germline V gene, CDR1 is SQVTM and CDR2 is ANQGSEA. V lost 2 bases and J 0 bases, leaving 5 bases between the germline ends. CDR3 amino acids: CSVESNSGNTIYF. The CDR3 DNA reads TGCAGCGTTGAAAGTAACTCTGGAAACACCATATATTTT. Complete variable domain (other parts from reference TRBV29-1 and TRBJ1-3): SAVISQKPSRDICQRGTSLTIQCQVDSQVTMMFWYRQQPGQSLTLIATANQGSEATYESGFVIDKFPISRPNLTFSTLTVSNMSPEDSSIYLCSVESNSGNTIYFGEGSWLTVV.

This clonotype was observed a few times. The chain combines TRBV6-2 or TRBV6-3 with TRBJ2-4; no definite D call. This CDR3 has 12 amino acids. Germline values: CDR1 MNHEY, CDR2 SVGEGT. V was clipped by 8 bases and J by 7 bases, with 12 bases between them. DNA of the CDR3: TGTGCCAGCGGATGGTGGTCGAACATTCAGTACTTC. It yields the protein CASGWWSNIQYF.

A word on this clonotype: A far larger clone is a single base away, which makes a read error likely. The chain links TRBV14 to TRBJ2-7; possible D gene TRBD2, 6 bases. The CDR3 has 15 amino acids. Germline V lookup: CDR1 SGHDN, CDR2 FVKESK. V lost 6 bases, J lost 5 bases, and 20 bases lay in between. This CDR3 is CASSLWAGNIHEQYF. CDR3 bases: TGTGCCAGCAGTTTATGGGCGGGAAATATCCACGAGCAGTACTTC.

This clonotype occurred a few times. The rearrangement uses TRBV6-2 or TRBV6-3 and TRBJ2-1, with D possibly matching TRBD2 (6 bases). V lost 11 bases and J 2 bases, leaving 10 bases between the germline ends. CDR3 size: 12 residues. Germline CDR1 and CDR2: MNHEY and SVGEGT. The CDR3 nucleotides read TGTGCCGGAGGGCAGGCCTACAATGAGCAGTTCTTC. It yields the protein CAGGQAYNEQFF.

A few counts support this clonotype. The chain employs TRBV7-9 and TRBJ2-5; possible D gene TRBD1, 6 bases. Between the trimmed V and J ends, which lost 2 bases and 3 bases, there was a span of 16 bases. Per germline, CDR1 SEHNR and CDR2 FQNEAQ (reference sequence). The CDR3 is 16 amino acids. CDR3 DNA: TGTGCCAGCAGCTTATTCCCCGTAACAGGGAAAGAGACCCAGTACTTC. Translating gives CASSLFPVTGKETQYF. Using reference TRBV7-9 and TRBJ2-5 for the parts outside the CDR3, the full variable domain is DTGVSQNPRHKITKRGQNVTFRCDPISEHNRLYWYRQTLGQGPEFLTYFQNEAQLEKSRLLSDRFSAERPKGSFSTLEIQRTEQGDSAMYLCASSLFPVTGKETQYFGPGTRLLVL.

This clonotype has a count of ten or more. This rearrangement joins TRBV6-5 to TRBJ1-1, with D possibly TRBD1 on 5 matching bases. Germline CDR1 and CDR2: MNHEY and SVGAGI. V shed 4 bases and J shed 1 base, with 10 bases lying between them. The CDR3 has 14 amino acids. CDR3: CASSWGRGNTEAFF. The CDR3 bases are TGTGCCAGCAGTTGGGGACGGGGGAACACTGAAGCTTTCTTT.

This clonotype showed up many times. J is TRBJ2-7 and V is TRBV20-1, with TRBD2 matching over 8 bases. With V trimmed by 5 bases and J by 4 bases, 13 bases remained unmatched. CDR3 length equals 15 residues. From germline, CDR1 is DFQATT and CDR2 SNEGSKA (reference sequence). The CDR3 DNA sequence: TGCAGTGCTGACGGGGTTGGCGGGAGGTGGTACGAGCAGTACTTC. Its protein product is CSADGVGGRWYEQYF.

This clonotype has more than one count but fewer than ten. The chain's CDR3 is CSAPRQDRGSQPQHF. Here the CDR3 DNA reads TGCAGTGCTCCGAGGCAGGACAGGGGAAGCCAGCCCCAGCATTTT. V and J are TRBV20-1 and TRBJ1-5, with 9 bases that match TRBD1. Looked up from germline, CDR1 is DFQATT and CDR2 is SNEGSKA (reference sequence). J was trimmed by 7 bases and V by 5 bases; bases with no gene match: 12. The CDR3 runs to 15 residues.

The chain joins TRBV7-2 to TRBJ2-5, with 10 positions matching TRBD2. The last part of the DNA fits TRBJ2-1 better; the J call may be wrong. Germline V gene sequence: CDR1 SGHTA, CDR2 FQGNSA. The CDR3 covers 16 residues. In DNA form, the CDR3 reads TGTGCCAGCAGCCGCTCTCTAGCGGGAGCTCCCAATGAGCAGTTCTTC. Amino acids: CASSRSLAGAPNEQFF.

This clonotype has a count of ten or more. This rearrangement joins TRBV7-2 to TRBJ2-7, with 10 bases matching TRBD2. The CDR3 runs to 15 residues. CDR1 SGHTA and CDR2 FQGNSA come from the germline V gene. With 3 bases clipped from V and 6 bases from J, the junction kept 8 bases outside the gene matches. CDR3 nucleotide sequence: TGTGCCAGCAGCTTTTCCGGGACTAGCGCCTCCGAGCAGTACTTC. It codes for CASSFSGTSASEQYF.

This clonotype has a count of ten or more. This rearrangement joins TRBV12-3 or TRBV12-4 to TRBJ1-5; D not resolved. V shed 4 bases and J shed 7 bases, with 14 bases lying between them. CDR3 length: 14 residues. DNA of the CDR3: TGTGCCAGCAGTTCGGGTGGGTCAGGACAGCCCCAGCATTTT. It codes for CASSSGGSGQPQHF.